This T cell receptor (beta chain) originates from a study of identical twins. The table lists this clonotype with a few counts. CDR3 length equals 15 residues. From germline, CDR1 is SGHNT and CDR2 YENEEA. The germline V and J ends were trimmed by 4 bases and 0 bases, with 13 bases remaining between them. Template switching added a universal primer site, and cDNA bore unique molecular identifiers. TCRdb re-derived calls from the 5' RACE reads in MiXCR, one entry per CDR3 protein. The sample records about 250,000 distinct CDR3 sequences, around 8% being singletons. With no exceptions, donors were healthy Caucasians. These data also formed part of another study, on yellow fever vaccine responses in identical twins. That source notes: Reportedly, the T cell response mounted by twins to vaccine seemed partly convergent, partly personalized.

The V and J genes are TRBV11-3 and TRBJ2-7, with D tentatively TRBD1 or TRBD2 (5 bases each). Sequenced: CD8+ T cells sorted from blood. The TCR was taken from a young woman in good health. CDR3 nucleotide sequence: TGTGCCAGCAGCTCGGGCCCCGGGACCTCCTACGAGCAGTACTTC. Its translation: CASSSGPGTSYEQYF.